The 17 T cell receptor beta chains below come from one sample, sequenced in a study of T cell clonality in common variable immunodeficiency. Study-level points and caveats: Common variable immunodeficiency TCR beta sequences reportedly had fewer deletions and N-nucleotide insertions.

These receptors' targets are unknown. Libraries were prepared by immunoSEQ multiplex PCR; TCRdb keeps only in-frame clonotypes and omits some of them. The specimen has about 32,000 clones, none found just once. The sample consisted of peripheral blood mononuclear cells. These receptors all come from a human donor with common variable immunodeficiency.

As to this clone: The read ends 3 residues shy of where the CDR3 ends; the end is completed using the germline J gene. J is TRBJ1-1 and V is TRBV19; the D gene is possibly TRBD1 (6 bases). The CDR3 is made up of 14 amino acids. Trimming removed 8 bases from V and 3 bases from J, with 16 bases in between. Looked up from germline, CDR1 is LNHDA and CDR2 is SQIVND (reference sequence). CDR3 region: CASRWGAGDTEAFF. The CDR3 bases that were read are TGTGCCAGTCGTTGGGGGGCGGGGGACACTGAA.

This clone appeared many times. CDR3 region: CASSAGLSSSYNSPLHF. The sequenced part of the CDR3 DNA is TGCGCCAGCAGCGCGGGACTCTCGAGCTCCTATAATTCACCC. The chain uses TRBV5-1 and TRBJ1-6, with a weak D call TRBD1 (5 bases). The read ends 3 residues shy of where the CDR3 ends; the end is completed using the germline J gene. The CDR3 has 17 amino acids. Trimming left V 4 bases short and J 0 bases short, with 14 bases between. Germline V lookup: CDR1 SGHRS, CDR2 YFSETQ.

CDR3 sequence: CASSMGLRNTGELFF. The DNA read from the CDR3 is TGTGCCAGTAGTATGGGACTAAGGAACACCGGGGAG. V usage is TRBV19 and J usage is TRBJ2-2, with 7 bases fitting TRBD2. The read ends 3 residues before the CDR3 terminus; that terminus is restored from the germline J gene. The CDR3 is 15 amino acids. Germline V lookup: CDR1 LNHDA, CDR2 SQIVND (reference sequence). V gave up 3 bases and J gave up 1 base; unmatched junction bases: 2.

This clone showed up just a few times. The DNA ends 3 residues before the CDR3 does, and the rest of the CDR3 is filled in from the germline J gene. V and J are TRBV2 and TRBJ2-5; 9 nucleotides align to TRBD1. Germline values: CDR1 SNHLY, CDR2 FYNNEI. The CDR3 has 14 residues. V shed 6 bases, J shed 4 bases, and the junction held 6 bases outside the gene matches. CDR3 DNA, as far as it was read: TGTGCCAGCAGGGCCGGGACAGGGTCAGAGACC. It is translated as CASRAGTGSET. The full CDR3 is CASRAGTGSETQYF.

The table lists this clone with a few counts. The sequenced CDR3 bases are TGTGCCAGCAGCCCAGCCGCGGTCCAAGAGACC. This translates into CASSPAAVQET. The whole CDR3 region reads CASSPAAVQETQYF. The chain employs TRBV7-2 and TRBJ2-5, with D unresolved. Read coverage stops 3 residues before the CDR3 terminus; the germline J gene supplies the remainder. Per germline, CDR1 SGHTA and CDR2 FQGNSA. CDR3 length: 14 amino acids. V was shortened by 5 bases and J by 1 base, with 11 bases between the two germline ends.

This clone was found a few times. CDR3 DNA, as far as it was read: TGTGCCAGTAAACCGACAGGGAGCGGCACAGATACG. It yields the protein CASKPTGSGTDT. From start to end, the CDR3 is CASKPTGSGTDTQYF. The chain couples TRBV19 to TRBJ2-3, with 7 bases that match TRBD1. The read finishes 3 residues shy of the CDR3 end, and the germline J gene is used to complete it. The CDR3 consists of 15 residues. V lost 7 bases, J lost 1 base, and 8 bases stayed unmatched. Germline lookup yields CDR1 LNHDA and CDR2 SQIVND (reference sequence).

This clone was recorded a few times. The read terminates 3 residues ahead of where the CDR3 ends, so the germline J gene completes it. The chain carries TRBV5-1 and TRBJ2-3; no clear D. Germline V lookup: CDR1 SGHRS, CDR2 YFSETQ. The CDR3 consists of 16 residues. V lost 4 bases, J lost 2 bases, and 17 bases lay in between. CDR3 in amino acids: CASSGTAGSNTDTQYF. The part of the CDR3 DNA that was read is TGCGCCAGCAGCGGTACGGCAGGCAGTAACACAGATACG.

Only a few counts were recorded for this clone. The read halts 3 residues ahead of the CDR3 end, with the missing end drawn from the germline J gene. This chain uses TRBV19 with TRBJ2-3; 14 nucleotides line up with TRBD2. The V gene's germline CDR1 is LNHDA and CDR2 SQIVND (reference sequence). CDR3 length: 15 residues. J gave up 5 bases and V 6 bases, and 4 bases lay outside the gene matches. The CDR3 DNA, read in part, is TGTGCCAGTAGACCCGGGACTAGCGGGGGAGATACG. Its protein product is CASRPGTSGGDT. The full CDR3 is CASRPGTSGGDTQYF.

This clone was picked up many times. The read comes to an end 3 residues before the CDR3 does, leaving the germline J gene to fill in the end. V gene TRBV5-1 combines with J gene TRBJ1-1; 8 bases fit TRBD1. The CDR3 contains 13 residues. CDR1 and CDR2 from the germline V gene are SGHRS and YFSETQ. The V and J ends lost 5 bases and 6 bases, in that order; junction bases with no gene match: 6. The CDR3 bases that were read are TGCGCCAGCAGACTCGACAGGGGCCCTGAA. This codes for CASRLDRGPE. The full CDR3 sequence reads CASRLDRGPEAFF.

The DNA read from the CDR3 is TGTGCCAGTAGTATTCGGACAGGGAATTTAGTGAACACTGAA. Translation: CASSIRTGNLVNTE. The whole CDR3 region reads CASSIRTGNLVNTEAFF. The gene calls are TRBV19 and TRBJ1-1; 8 bases align to TRBD1. The CDR3 end is not reached by the read, which stops 3 residues before it; the germline J gene fills it in. Germline V gene data show CDR1 as LNHDA and CDR2 as SQIVND (reference sequence). Germline trimming cut 3 bases from V and 0 bases from J; bases unmatched to any gene: 9. This CDR3 has 17 amino acids.

This clone has more than one count but fewer than ten. The CDR3 end is not reached by the read, which stops 3 residues before it; the germline J gene fills it in. The chain uses TRBV19 and TRBJ2-1; 10 bases match TRBD2. The V segment lost 7 bases and the J segment 7 bases; nucleotides outside the gene matches: 10. There are 15 residues in the CDR3. Germline V gives CDR1 LNHDA, CDR2 SQIVND (reference sequence). The sequenced CDR3 bases are TGTGCCAGTAATGGCCAGCGGGGGGGGTGTAATGAG. Its translation: CASNGQRGGCNE. In full, the CDR3 is CASNGQRGGCNEQFF.

With regard to this clone: The read terminates 3 residues before the CDR3 end, so the remaining end is supplied by the germline J gene. The chain uses TRBV7-9 and TRBJ2-1, with TRBD1 identical over 8 bases. This CDR3 has 14 residues. Germline V gene data show CDR1 as SEHNR and CDR2 as FQNEAQ (reference sequence). V dropped 3 bases and J dropped 8; count of bases not matched to a gene: 6. The chain's CDR3 is CASSLSTGVDEQFF. The part of the CDR3 DNA that was read is TGTGCCAGCAGCTTGTCGACAGGGGTCGATGAG. Combining the CDR3 with reference TRBV7-9 and TRBJ2-1 gives the whole variable domain DTGVSQNPRHKITKRGQNVTFRCDPISEHNRLYWYRQTLGQGPEFLTYFQNEAQLEKSRLLSDRFSAERPKGSFSTLEIQRTEQGDSAMYLCASSLSTGVDEQFFGPGTRLTVL.

This clone was seen a few times. Read data end 3 residues before the CDR3 end; the end is taken from the germline J gene. This chain connects TRBV18 to TRBJ1-4; 7 bases line up with TRBD1. The trim removed 0 bases at V and 9 bases at J, leaving 10 bases unmatched. Germline loops: CDR1 KGHSH, CDR2 LQKENI. The CDR3 spans 16 residues. This CDR3 is CASSPPSLGQDKKLFF. Incomplete CDR3 DNA: TGTGCCAGCTCACCACCGTCACTCGGACAGGATAAAAAA.

This clone was picked up a small number of times. The read finishes 3 residues shy of the CDR3 end, and the germline J gene is used to complete it. This chain joins TRBV19 and TRBJ2-7, with a tentative D call TRBD1 (5 bases). CDR1 and CDR2 (germline): LNHDA, SQIVND (reference sequence). The CDR3 is made up of 12 amino acids. V was cut by 6 bases and J by 3 bases, with 9 bases left in between. The sequenced part of the CDR3 DNA is TGTGCCAGTAGCACAGGTATCTACGAG. Protein product: CASSTGIYE. The entire CDR3 sequence reads CASSTGIYEQYF.

This clone was detected only a few times. One junction end does not reproduce the germline sequence, and a read error may be involved. With the read ending 3 residues before the CDR3 end, the germline J gene is used to fill in that end. The chain carries TRBV6-1 and TRBJ1-1; maybe TRBD1 (6 bases). This CDR3 contains 16 residues. Germline loops: CDR1 MNHNS, CDR2 SASEGT. The CDR3 loop is CASSEGGLRGNTEAFF. CDR3 DNA (partial): TGTGCCAGCAGCGAAGGAGGGCTCAGGGGAAACACTGAA.

Concerning this clone: The CDR3 extends 3 residues past the end of the read, so its final part is completed from the germline J gene. The chain carries TRBV7-2 and TRBJ1-2, with 7 bases fitting TRBD1. The trim removed 0 bases at V and 1 base at J, leaving 2 bases unmatched. The germline CDR1 and CDR2 sequences are SGHTA and FQGNSA. The CDR3 length is 15 residues. The CDR3 reads CASSLASGGNYGYTF. The sequenced part of the CDR3 DNA is TGTGCCAGCAGCTTAGCGTCAGGGGGTAACTATGGC.

As regards this clone: The read gets to within 3 residues of the CDR3 end, and the germline J gene fills in the rest. The chain links TRBV19 to TRBJ1-1; unclear D gene. The CDR3 spans 14 residues. V was shortened by 8 bases and J by 0 bases, with 13 bases between the two germline ends. Germline-derived CDR1 and CDR2 are LNHDA and SQIVND (reference sequence). CDR3 protein: CASCDGEVNTEAFF. Incomplete CDR3 DNA: TGTGCCAGTTGCGACGGGGAGGTGAACACTGAA.